This note documents a single TCR beta chain sequence. The entry originates in a study of blood T cell repertoires in COVID-19. This table comes from immunoSEQ multiplex PCR, and its TCRdb copy is limited to in-frame clones, with some not included. This sample has hundreds of thousands of clones; 70% to 90% occur once, and the top ten carry around 4%. The CDR3 runs to 16 residues. Trimming removed 3 bases from V and 4 bases from J; junction bases left unmatched: 8. Per the germline V gene, CDR1 is SGDLS and CDR2 is YYNGEE. The chain combines TRBV9 with TRBJ2-3, with 10 bases aligning to TRBD2. The sequenced sample was peripheral blood. This clonotype was obtained from a woman between 45 and 65 years old with active or convalescent COVID-19. The CDR3 DNA follows: TGTGCCAGCAGCGAGCGGACTAGCGGAAAATCAGATACGCAGTATTTT. Translation gives CASSERTSGKSDTQYF.